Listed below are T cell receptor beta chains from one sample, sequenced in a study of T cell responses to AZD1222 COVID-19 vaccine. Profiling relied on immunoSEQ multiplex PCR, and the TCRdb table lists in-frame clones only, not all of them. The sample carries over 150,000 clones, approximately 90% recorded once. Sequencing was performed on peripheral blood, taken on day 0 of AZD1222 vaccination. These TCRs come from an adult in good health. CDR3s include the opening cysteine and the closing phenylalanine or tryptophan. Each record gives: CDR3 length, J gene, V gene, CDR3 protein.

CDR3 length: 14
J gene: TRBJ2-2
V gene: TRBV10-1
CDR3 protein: CASSGPRDTGELFF

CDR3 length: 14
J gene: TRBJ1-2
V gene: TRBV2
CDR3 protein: CASSVETDVYGYTF

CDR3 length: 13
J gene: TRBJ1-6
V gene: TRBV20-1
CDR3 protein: CSASGQGGSPLHF

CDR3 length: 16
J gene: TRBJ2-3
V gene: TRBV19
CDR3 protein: CASSIGPLPWADTQYF

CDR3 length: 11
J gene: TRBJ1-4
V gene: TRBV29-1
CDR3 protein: CSVARNEKLFF

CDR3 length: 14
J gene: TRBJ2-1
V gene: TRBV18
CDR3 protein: CASSPPGGYNEQFF

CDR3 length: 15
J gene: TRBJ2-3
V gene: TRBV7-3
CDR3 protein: CASSIGIGGADTQYF

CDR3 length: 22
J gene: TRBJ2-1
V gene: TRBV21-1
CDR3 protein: CASSKVKNIILAGGPFGGEQFF

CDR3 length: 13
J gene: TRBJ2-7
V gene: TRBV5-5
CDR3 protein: CASSLAPHQEQYF

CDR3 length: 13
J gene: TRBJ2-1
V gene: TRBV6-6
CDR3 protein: CASKGRVNERQFF

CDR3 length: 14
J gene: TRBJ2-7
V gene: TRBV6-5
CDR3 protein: CASRSGQGAYEQYF

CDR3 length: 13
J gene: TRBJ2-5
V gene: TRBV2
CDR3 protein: CASSPDSQETQYF

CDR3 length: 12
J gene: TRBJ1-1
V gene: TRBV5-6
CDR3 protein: CASSLLGTEAFF

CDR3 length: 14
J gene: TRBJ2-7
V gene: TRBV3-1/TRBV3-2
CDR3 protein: CASSQLFSSYEQYF

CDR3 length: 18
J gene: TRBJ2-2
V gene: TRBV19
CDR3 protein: CASSIGSGTGGRTGELFF

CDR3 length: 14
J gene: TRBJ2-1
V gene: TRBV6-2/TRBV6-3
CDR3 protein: CASSLPDWGRQQFF

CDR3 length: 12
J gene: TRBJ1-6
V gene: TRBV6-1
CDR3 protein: CASSESETPLHF

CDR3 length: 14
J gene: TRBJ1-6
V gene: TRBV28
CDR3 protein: CASSLSGGTPPLHF

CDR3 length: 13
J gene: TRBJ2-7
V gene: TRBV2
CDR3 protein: CASNGRGHYEQYF

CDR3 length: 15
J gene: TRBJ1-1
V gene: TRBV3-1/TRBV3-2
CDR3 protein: CASSQVPLDSGKAFF

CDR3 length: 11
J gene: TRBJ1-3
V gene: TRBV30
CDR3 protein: CAWSTGNTIYF

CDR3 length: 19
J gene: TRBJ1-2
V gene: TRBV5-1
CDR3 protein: CASSPVYPGQGPDNYGYTF

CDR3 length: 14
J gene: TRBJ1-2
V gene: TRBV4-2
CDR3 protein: CASSQGSPGSGYTF

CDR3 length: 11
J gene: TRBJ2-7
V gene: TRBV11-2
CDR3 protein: CASSSYYEQYF

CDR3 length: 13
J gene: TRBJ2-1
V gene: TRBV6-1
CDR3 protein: CASSDAYYNEQFF

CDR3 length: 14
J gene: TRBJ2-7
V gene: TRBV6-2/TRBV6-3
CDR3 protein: CASSYGRGLYEQYF

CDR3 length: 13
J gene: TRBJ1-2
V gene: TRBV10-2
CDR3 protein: CASRGQTRYGYTF

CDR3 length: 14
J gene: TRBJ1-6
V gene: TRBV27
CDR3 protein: CASSLGEWNSPLHF

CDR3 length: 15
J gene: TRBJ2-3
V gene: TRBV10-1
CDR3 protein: CATALGTSGTDTQYF

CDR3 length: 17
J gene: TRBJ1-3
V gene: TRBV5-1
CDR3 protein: CASSRGTPESFGNTIYF

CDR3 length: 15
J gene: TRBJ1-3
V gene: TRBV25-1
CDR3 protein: CASSGDTRSGNTIYF

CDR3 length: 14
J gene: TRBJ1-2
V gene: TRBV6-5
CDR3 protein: CASTSGGTGYGYTF

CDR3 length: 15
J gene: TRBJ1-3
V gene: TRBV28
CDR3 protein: CASSLDRGRGNTIYF

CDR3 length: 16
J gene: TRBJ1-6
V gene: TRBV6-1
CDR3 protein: CASSVTSGAGNSPLHF

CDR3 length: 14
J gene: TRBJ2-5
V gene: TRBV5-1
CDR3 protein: CASSHMMGKETQYF

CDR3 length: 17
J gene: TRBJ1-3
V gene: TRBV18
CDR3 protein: CASSPLDGDLSGNTIYF

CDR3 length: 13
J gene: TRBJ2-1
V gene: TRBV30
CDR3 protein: CAWRSGMYNEQFF

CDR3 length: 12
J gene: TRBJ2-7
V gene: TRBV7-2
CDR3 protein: CASSTNSYEQYF

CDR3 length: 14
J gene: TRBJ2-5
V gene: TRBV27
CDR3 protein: CASSFTGVLETQYF

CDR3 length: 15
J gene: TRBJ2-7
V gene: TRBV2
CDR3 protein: CASSEGKDYLRGQYF

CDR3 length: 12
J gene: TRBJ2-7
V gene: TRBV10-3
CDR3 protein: CAIGQGGVEQYF

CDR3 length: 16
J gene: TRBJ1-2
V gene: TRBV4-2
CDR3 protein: CASSQDLGRANYGYTF

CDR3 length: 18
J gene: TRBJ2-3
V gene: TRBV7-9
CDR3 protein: CASSPRGTLAGETDTQYF

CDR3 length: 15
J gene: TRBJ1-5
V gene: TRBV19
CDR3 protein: CASSIPAGSRQPQHF

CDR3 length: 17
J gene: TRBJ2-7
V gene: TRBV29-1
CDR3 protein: CSVAPGLAEGISYEQYF

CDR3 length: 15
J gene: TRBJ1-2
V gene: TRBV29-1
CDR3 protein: CSVGSGARANYGYTF

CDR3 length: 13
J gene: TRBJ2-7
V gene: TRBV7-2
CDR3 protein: CASSSTGLYEQYF